Listed here are 10 T cell receptor beta chains from one sample, sequenced in a study of metastatic and nonmetastatic thyroid tumors. TCRdb re-clonotyped the PCR reads through MiXCR. The repertoire holds under 95,000 clones, with roughly 8.6% as singletons. Treatment of any kind had been given to no patient before thyroid surgery. The specimen was blood. The receptors stem from a female donor with papillary thyroid cancer or a benign thyroid nodule (not recorded which). Some clones in this sample may be carry-over from other donors' samples.

In this sample, this clone turned up many times. CDR3 residues: CAWSPGQGNQPQHF. CDR3 bases: TGTGCCTGGAGCCCGGGACAGGGAAATCAGCCCCAGCATTTT. This chain connects TRBV30 to TRBJ1-5; 9 bases are a match to TRBD1. Germline V gene lookup returns CDR1 GTSNPN and CDR2 SVGIG (reference sequence). V lost 3 bases and J lost 4; bases outside the gene matches: 4. This CDR3 region has 14 residues. The full variable domain, with the rest looked up from reference TRBV30 and TRBJ1-5, is SQTIHQWPATLVQPVGSPLSLECTVEGTSNPNLYWYRQAAGRGLQLLFYSVGIGQISSEVPQNLSASRPQDRQFILSSKKLLLSDSGFYLCAWSPGQGNQPQHFGDGTRLSIL.

This clone was picked up many times. Distinct nucleotide sequences in the sample also encode this CDR3. This sequence joins TRBV11-1 and TRBJ2-1; maybe TRBD2 (6 bases). The germline V gene has CDR1 SGHAT and CDR2 FQDESV (reference sequence). Trimming removed 0 bases at V and 9 bases at J, with 12 bases between. The CDR3 runs 14 residues. The CDR3 sequence: CASSLALLASEQFF. The CDR3 region has the DNA TGTGCCAGCAGCTTAGCCCTTCTAGCGAGTGAGCAGTTCTTC. The entire variable domain, with the rest obtained from reference TRBV11-1 and TRBJ2-1, is as follows: EAEVAQSPRYKITEKSQAVAFWCDPISGHATLYWYRQILGQGPELLVQFQDESVVDDSQLPKDRFSAERLKGVDSTLKIQPAELGDSAMYLCASSLALLASEQFFGPGTRLTVL.

In its sample, this clone was seen many times. The chain carries TRBV15 and TRBJ1-6; 8 positions agree with TRBD1. The CDR3 is 13 amino acids. Unmatched junction bases numbered 1, after V lost 5 bases and J lost 7 bases. Germline V gene sequence: CDR1 LNHNV, CDR2 YYDKDF (reference sequence). CDR3 residues: CATSGTGNSPLHF. CDR3 nucleotide sequence: TGTGCCACCAGCGGGACAGGAAATTCACCCCTCCACTTT.

V gene TRBV20-1 combines with J gene TRBJ1-1; a weak D match, TRBD1 (5 bases). The CDR3 is 13 amino acids. Trimming took 4 bases from V and 1 from J, leaving 10 bases between them. Germline assignment: CDR1 DFQATT and CDR2 SNEGSKA (reference sequence). This CDR3 reads CSATDSKNTEAFF. In DNA form, the CDR3 reads TGCAGTGCTACCGACAGTAAGAACACTGAAGCTTTCTTT.

The chain uses TRBV5-1 and TRBJ1-6; TRBD1 matches 8 bases. The germline gives CDR1 SGHRS, CDR2 YFSETQ. The CDR3 has 14 amino acids. The V and J ends lost 4 bases and 10 bases, in that order; junction bases with no gene match: 7. The DNA of the CDR3 is TGCGCCAGCAGCACCGGACAGGGTGAGTCACCCCTCCACTTT. It yields the protein CASSTGQGESPLHF.

This clone was seen many times. CDR3 bases: TGTGCCAGCAGTTACGCCCGGGACAGAAAAGAGACCCAGTACTTC. Translating gives CASSYARDRKETQYF. This chain connects TRBV6-5 to TRBJ2-5; 7 nucleotides agree with TRBD1. The germline CDR1 and CDR2 sequences are MNHEY and SVGAGI. After removal of 2 bases from V and 3 bases from J, the junction contained 6 bases not matched to a gene. The CDR3 has 15 residues.

By share of the sample, this clone is large. The chain links TRBV4-1 to TRBJ2-1; the match to TRBD2 covers 8 bases. Trimming took 5 bases from V and 8 from J; bases not matched to a gene: 8. This CDR3 comprises 14 residues. CDR1 and CDR2 from the germline V gene are MGHRA and YSYEKL. This CDR3 is CASSMRGAPDEQFF. CDR3 nucleotide sequence: TGCGCCAGCAGCATGCGGGGGGCGCCCGATGAGCAGTTCTTC.

On this clone itself: A much more abundant neighbour one base away suggests this may be a read error. V and J are TRBV7-9 and TRBJ1-2; D gene ambiguous. The CDR3 is 13 amino acids. Germline CDR1 SEHNR, CDR2 FQNEAQ (reference sequence). The V end lost 9 bases, the J end lost 7 bases, and 18 bases lay between the germline ends. CDR3 residues: CARTFTEGGGYTF. The CDR3 nucleotides are TGTGCCAGAACTTTTACAGAGGGTGGTGGCTACACCTTC.

This clone was detected many times. Other DNA sequences in this sample translate to the same CDR3. The rearrangement joins TRBV28 to TRBJ1-2; D uncertain. CDR1 and CDR2 (germline): MDHEN, SYDVKM. The CDR3 has 11 amino acids. With 5 bases removed from V and 4 bases from J, the gap between germline ends came to 5 bases. This chain's CDR3 is CASSTGYGYTF. DNA for the CDR3: TGTGCCAGCAGTACGGGCTATGGCTACACCTTC.

This clone showed up many times. The genes are TRBV10-3 and TRBJ1-4, with 8 bases that match TRBD1. There are 14 residues in the CDR3. After removal of 3 bases from V and 7 bases from J, the junction contained 4 bases not matched to a gene. Germline-derived CDR1 and CDR2 are ENHRY and SYGVKD. The CDR3 DNA is TGTGCCATCAGTGAACGACAGGGGAGTGAAAAACTGTTTTTT. Protein: CAISERQGSEKLFF.